This T cell receptor beta chain was sequenced during a study of T cell changes during pregnancy in multiple sclerosis (dated by TCRdb to the late 2010s). For the wider study: The study looked at changes in the T cell repertoire across pregnancy in women with multiple sclerosis.

The CDR3 starts with the cysteine, ends with the phenylalanine, and has 11 residues. Only the CDR3 region is kept as DNA, spanning 33 bases read in frame from base 1. Trimming costs V 7 bases and J 6 bases, and their ends lie 8 bases apart. Reading the germline V gene (reference sequence) gives CDR1 MNHEY and CDR2 SMNVEV. A note on this clone: Its recognized antigen is unknown. No base quality information exists; no much larger clone differs at one position.

The library was obtained by the immunoSEQ multiplex PCR assay. TCRdb took this table from immuneACCESS and kept in-frame rearrangements with V and J called. Such tables lack part of the clones; where checked against another copy, unresolved V genes explain under half of the gap, and the rest is unexplained. The sample yields about 38,000 clones; nearly 90% were counted once. 0.57% of the sample is in the top ten clones. This TCR was sampled from a female donor with multiple sclerosis, enrolled in a pregnancy study. Recombination joined TRBV27 with TRBJ2-3; possibly the D gene is TRBD2, per 6 matching bases. The sample in question was CD4+ T cells from peripheral blood mononuclear cells, obtained in the second trimester of pregnancy. The CDR3 region: CASKAGDTQYF. Read as DNA, the sequence is TGTGCCAGCAAGGCGGGGGATACGCAGTATTTT.